A single sample gave rise to the 3 T cell receptor beta chains below, sequenced in a study of cytomegalovirus exposure and HLA in healthy donors. In the PCR, 60 Vbeta and 13 Jbeta primers were used. Clones were sequenced by immunoSEQ multiplex PCR, and TCRdb holds only the in-frame ones, with some missing. Altogether 130,000 or so clones are present, approximately 84% being singletons, with the ten largest covering 1.5% to 2%. Sequencing was performed on PBMCs. These receptors all stem from a woman in her thirties or forties in good health and CMV-seronegative.

This sequence joins TRBV6-4 and TRBJ2-1; D is possibly TRBD1 (5 bases). Trimming pared 2 bases from V and 2 bases from J, leaving 10 bases between. Looked up from germline, CDR1 is MRHNA and CDR2 is SNTAGT. CDR3 length: 15 amino acids. The DNA of the CDR3 is TGTGCCAGCAGTGACGGATGGGGCCCCTACAATGAGCAGTTCTTC. Protein: CASSDGWGPYNEQFF.

The chain uses TRBV6-5 and TRBJ1-6, with D tentatively TRBD1 (5 bases). The germline gives CDR1 MNHEY, CDR2 SVGAGI. The CDR3 loop spans 14 amino acids. Deletions cut 6 bases from V and 11 bases from J, with 17 bases between. CDR3 protein: CASRYLQGSTPLHF. CDR3 coding DNA: TGTGCCAGCAGATACCTTCAGGGAAGTACACCCCTCCACTTT.

The chain is built from TRBV11-1 and TRBJ1-2; D possibly corresponds to TRBD1 (5 bases). Trimming stripped 6 bases from V and 8 bases from J, with 13 bases between. The CDR3 totals 12 residues. CDR1 is SGHAT, CDR2 FQDESV, per germline (reference sequence). This chain's CDR3 is CASSRQGNGYTF. The CDR3 DNA reads as TGTGCCAGCAGTCGTCAGGGTAACGGCTACACCTTC.